This T cell receptor (beta chain) was documented in a study of STAT5B mutations in CD4+ large granular lymphocyte leukemia. The CDR3 extends over 14 amino acids. The V end was cut by 5 bases, the J end by 4 bases, with 12 bases between. The germline V gene encodes CDR1 MDHEN and CDR2 SYDVKM. Here immunoSEQ multiplex PCR was the method, and the copy in TCRdb shows in-frame clones only, minus some. The data show 20,000 to 25,000 clones, with 82% seen just once and roughly 8.6% held by the top ten. The rearrangement links TRBV28 to TRBJ2-1, with a weak D call TRBD1 (6 bases). The sequencing sample was made of CD4+ T cells from blood buffy coats. This TCR came from a human donor in good health. The CDR3 DNA reads as TGTGCCAGCAGTCGGGACACCAAATACAATGAGCAGTTCTTC. Translation gives CASSRDTKYNEQFF.